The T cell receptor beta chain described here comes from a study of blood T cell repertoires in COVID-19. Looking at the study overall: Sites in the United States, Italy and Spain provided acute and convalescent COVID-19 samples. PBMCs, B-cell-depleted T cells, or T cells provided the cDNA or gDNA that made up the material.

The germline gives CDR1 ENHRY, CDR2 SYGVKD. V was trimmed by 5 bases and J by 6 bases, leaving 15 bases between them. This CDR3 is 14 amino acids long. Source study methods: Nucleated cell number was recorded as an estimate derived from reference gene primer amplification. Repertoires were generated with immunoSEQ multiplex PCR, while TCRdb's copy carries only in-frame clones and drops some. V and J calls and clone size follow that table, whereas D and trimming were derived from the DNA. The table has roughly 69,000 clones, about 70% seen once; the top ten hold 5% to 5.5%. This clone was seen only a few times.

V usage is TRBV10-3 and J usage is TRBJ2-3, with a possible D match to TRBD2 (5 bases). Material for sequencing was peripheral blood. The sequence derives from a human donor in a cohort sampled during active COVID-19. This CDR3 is CAISPGLGLDTQYF. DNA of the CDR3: TGTGCCATCAGTCCTGGACTTGGTCTTGATACGCAGTATTTT.